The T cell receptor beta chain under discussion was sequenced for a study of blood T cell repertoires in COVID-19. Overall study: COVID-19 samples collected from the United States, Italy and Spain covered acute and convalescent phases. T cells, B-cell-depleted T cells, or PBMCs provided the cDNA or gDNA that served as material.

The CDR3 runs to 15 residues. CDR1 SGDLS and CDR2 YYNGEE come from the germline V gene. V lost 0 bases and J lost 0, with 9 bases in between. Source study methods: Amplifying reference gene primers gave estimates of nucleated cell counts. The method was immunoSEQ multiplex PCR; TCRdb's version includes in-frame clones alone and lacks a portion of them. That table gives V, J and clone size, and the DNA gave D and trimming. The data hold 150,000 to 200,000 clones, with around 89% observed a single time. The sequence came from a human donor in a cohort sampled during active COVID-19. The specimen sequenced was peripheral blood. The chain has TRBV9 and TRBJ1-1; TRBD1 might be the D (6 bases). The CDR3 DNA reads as TGTGCCAGCAGCGTAGCCGGACAGATGAACACTGAAGCTTTCTTT. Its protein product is CASSVAGQMNTEAFF. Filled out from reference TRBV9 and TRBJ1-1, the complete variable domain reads DSGVTQTPKHLITATGQRVTLRCSPRSGDLSVYWYQQSLDQGLQFLIQYYNGEERAKGNILERFSAQQFPDLHSELNLSSLELGDSALYFCASSVAGQMNTEAFFGQGTRLTVV.